These 19 T cell receptor beta chains were all obtained from the same sample, sequenced in a study of T cells in Graves' hyperthyroidism and ophthalmopathy. TCR beta CDR3 sequences were amplified from RNA transcripts. Carried out on the TCR CDR3, a first-round RT-PCR used the HTBI primer set. One entry per CDR3 protein results from TCRdb running MiXCR on the multiplex PCR reads. The table shows approximately 720,000 distinct CDR3 sequences, with about 17% occurring only once. The sample was blood. These receptors all stem from a woman aged 45-65 years with Graves' hyperthyroidism that later progressed to Graves' ophthalmopathy.

The chain carries TRBV7-2 and TRBJ1-2; possible D gene TRBD1, 5 bases. The CDR3 sequence is 12 residues long. V was clipped by 1 base and J by 8 bases, with 8 bases between them. Germline V gives CDR1 SGHTA, CDR2 FQGNSA. CDR3 sequence reads: CASSLGQIGYTF. CDR3 nucleotides: TGTGCCAGCAGCTTAGGACAGATAGGCTACACCTTC.

This clonotype was detected only a few times. The chain carries TRBV5-1 and TRBJ2-1, with a weak D call TRBD1 (5 bases). The CDR3 contains 15 residues. Germline values: CDR1 SGHRS, CDR2 YFSETQ. The V gene lost 0 bases and the J gene lost 3 bases, with 10 bases spanning the gap. In DNA form, the CDR3 reads TGCGCCAGCAGCTTGGACGACAGATTCTACAATGAGCAGTTCTTC. Amino acids: CASSLDDRFYNEQFF.

V gene TRBV6-6 combines with J gene TRBJ1-4; weak D call: TRBD1 (6 bases). CDR1 is MNHNY and CDR2 is SVGAGI in the germline V gene (reference sequence). The V end lost 0 bases, the J end lost 7 bases, and 12 bases lay between the germline ends. This CDR3 comprises 15 residues. CDR3 in amino acids: CASSYSGGAGEKLFF. In DNA, the CDR3 is TGTGCCAGCAGTTACTCAGGGGGGGCCGGTGAAAAACTGTTTTTT.

This clonotype showed up many times. This chain joins TRBV2 and TRBJ2-7, with D possibly matching TRBD1 (6 bases). V was trimmed by 6 bases and J by 4 bases, leaving 13 bases between them. This CDR3 is built from 13 residues. Per germline, CDR1 SNHLY and CDR2 FYNNEI. The CDR3 bases are TGTGCCAGCAGATACAGGGTTGGGTACGAGCAGTACTTC. Translation gives CASRYRVGYEQYF.

The rearrangement uses TRBV9 and TRBJ1-2, with TRBD1 matching over 11 bases. The CDR3 loop spans 18 amino acids. Germline V CDR1 and CDR2: SGDLS, YYNGEE. Trimming cost V 2 bases and J 4 bases; bases outside gene matches: 13. This CDR3 reads CASSVDRREDRGLYGYTF. CDR3 sequence (DNA): TGTGCCAGCAGCGTCGATAGGAGAGAGGACAGGGGGCTCTATGGCTACACCTTC.

The chain links TRBV14 to TRBJ2-1; weak D call: TRBD2 (5 bases). Trimming left V 1 base short and J 10 bases short, with 11 bases between. Germline loops: CDR1 SGHDN, CDR2 FVKESK. The CDR3 has 13 residues. CDR3 amino acids: CASSQVTPGEQFF. The CDR3 coding sequence is TGTGCCAGCAGCCAAGTGACCCCGGGGGAGCAGTTCTTC. Combining the CDR3 with reference TRBV14 and TRBJ2-1 gives the whole variable domain EAGVTQFPSHSVIEKGQTVTLRCDPISGHDNLYWYRRVMGKEIKFLLHFVKESKQDESGMPNNRFLAERTGGTYSTLKVQPAELEDSGVYFCASSQVTPGEQFFGPGTRLTVL.

The gene calls are TRBV19 and TRBJ1-2; D possibly corresponds to TRBD1 (5 bases). V was cut by 3 bases and J by 2 bases, with 10 bases left in between. The CDR3 covers 14 residues. Per the germline V gene, CDR1 is LNHDA and CDR2 is SQIVND (reference sequence). The CDR3 sequence: CASSMVAGNYGYTF. CDR3 in DNA: TGTGCCAGTAGTATGGTGGCAGGGAACTATGGCTACACCTTC.

The V gene is TRBV6-2 or TRBV6-3, the J gene TRBJ1-1; TRBD1 might be the D (6 bases). The CDR3 contains 17 residues. Germline V gene lookup returns CDR1 MNHEY and CDR2 SVGEGT. The V end lost 4 bases, the J end lost 11 bases, and 29 bases lay between the germline ends. DNA for the CDR3: TGTGCCAGCAGTTCCAGTTACGGGCGGGACACCCTCGCGGGGGCTTTCTTT. Translated, it gives CASSSSYGRDTLAGAFF.

This clonotype has a count of ten or more. The chain joins TRBV20-1 to TRBJ2-7; either TRBD1 or TRBD2 may supply D (6 bases each). CDR1 and CDR2 from the germline V gene are DFQATT and SNEGSKA (reference sequence). Trimming shortened V by 0 bases and J by 7 bases, and 10 bases separated the two germline ends. The CDR3 totals 12 residues. The CDR3 sequence is CSARDRGQEQYF. The CDR3 bases are TGCAGTGCTAGAGACCGGGGGCAGGAGCAGTACTTC.

This clonotype occurred many times. The J gene is TRBJ1-1, the V gene TRBV11-2, with D perhaps matching TRBD1 (6 bases). The V end was cut by 5 bases, the J end by 1 base, with 17 bases between. Germline values: CDR1 SGHAT, CDR2 FQNNGV. This CDR3 is 16 amino acids long. This CDR3 reads CASSPSSGTPNTEAFF. For the CDR3, the DNA is TGTGCCAGCAGCCCCTCCTCCGGGACACCGAACACTGAAGCTTTCTTT.

The chain carries TRBV6-1 and TRBJ2-2; no definite D call. This CDR3 has 14 residues. The germline V gene encodes CDR1 MNHNS and CDR2 SASEGT. Trimming pared 4 bases from V and 1 base from J, leaving 7 bases between. CDR3: CASSVDLNTGELFF. CDR3 bases: TGTGCCAGCAGTGTAGACCTGAACACCGGGGAGCTGTTTTTT.

This clonotype was picked up a small number of times. The rearrangement uses TRBV6-1 and TRBJ1-5, with D maybe TRBD1 (6 bases). Trimming cost V 5 bases and J 4 bases, with 9 bases left between them. The CDR3 contains 13 residues. Germline CDR1 MNHNS, CDR2 SASEGT. This CDR3 is CASSQGTNQPQHF. CDR3 DNA sequence: TGTGCCAGCAGTCAAGGGACAAATCAGCCCCAGCATTTT.

This clonotype was found many times. This chain uses TRBV11-2 with TRBJ2-3; a possible D gene is TRBD2 (6 bases). V shed 10 bases and J shed 2 bases, with 19 bases lying between them. This CDR3 is 15 amino acids long. Germline V gives CDR1 SGHAT, CDR2 FQNNGV. The CDR3 loop reads CATQRATSPTDTQYF. CDR3 bases: TGTGCCACCCAGCGGGCGACTTCCCCCACAGATACGCAGTATTTT.

This clonotype was counted ten times or more. The rearrangement uses TRBV3-1 and TRBJ1-1; D ambiguous. The CDR3 spans 14 residues. Trimming left V 1 base short and J 4 bases short, with 10 bases between. CDR1 and CDR2 (germline): LGHDT, YNNKEL (reference sequence). CDR3 DNA: TGTGCCAGCAGCCAAGGACGGGGTGGCACTGAAGCTTTCTTT. Translation: CASSQGRGGTEAFF.

There are many counts of this clonotype. The V gene is TRBV20-1, the J gene TRBJ1-5, with 11 bases lining up with TRBD1. The V gene's germline CDR1 is DFQATT and CDR2 SNEGSKA (reference sequence). This CDR3 region has 17 residues. With V trimmed by 0 bases and J by 3 bases, 7 bases remained unmatched. This chain's CDR3 is CSARDSGTGGDNQPQHF. For the CDR3, the DNA is TGCAGTGCTAGAGACTCGGGGACAGGGGGAGACAATCAGCCCCAGCATTTT.

The chain carries TRBV7-2 and TRBJ2-7, with TRBD1 matching 9 bases. The V gene's germline CDR1 is SGHTA and CDR2 FQGNSA. The CDR3 runs 14 residues. V shed 5 bases and J 5 bases; nucleotides not matched to a gene: 7. The CDR3 region has the DNA TGTGCCAGCAGCCCCGGACAGGGGATCCACGAGCAGTACTTC. Its protein product is CASSPGQGIHEQYF.

This clonotype was found a few times. The rearrangement joins TRBV20-1 to TRBJ2-3; weak D call: TRBD1 (5 bases). Looked up from germline, CDR1 is DFQATT and CDR2 is SNEGSKA (reference sequence). CDR3 size: 15 residues. The V end lost 3 bases, the J end lost 4 bases, and 17 bases lay between the germline ends. In DNA form, the CDR3 reads TGCAGTGCTAGTCGTTGGGCAGGGCGGTCAGATACGCAGTATTTT. Amino acid sequence: CSASRWAGRSDTQYF.

This clonotype showed up just a few times. The V and J genes are TRBV6-1 and TRBJ2-7, with 9 bases fitting TRBD1. CDR3 length: 12 residues. V shed 11 bases and J 3 bases; nucleotides not matched to a gene: 5. Germline V lookup: CDR1 MNHNS, CDR2 SASEGT. Written as DNA, the CDR3 is TGTGCCGGATGGGACAGGGACTACGAGCAGTACTTC. Translation: CAGWDRDYEQYF.

Many counts were recorded for this clonotype. V gene TRBV10-3 combines with J gene TRBJ1-2; maybe TRBD1 (5 bases). Trimming removed 3 bases at V and 7 bases at J, with 12 bases between. Germline CDR1 and CDR2: ENHRY and SYGVKD. CDR3 length equals 13 residues. CDR3 residues: CAISDREVLGYTF. The DNA of the CDR3 is TGTGCCATCAGTGACAGGGAGGTCCTTGGCTACACCTTC.